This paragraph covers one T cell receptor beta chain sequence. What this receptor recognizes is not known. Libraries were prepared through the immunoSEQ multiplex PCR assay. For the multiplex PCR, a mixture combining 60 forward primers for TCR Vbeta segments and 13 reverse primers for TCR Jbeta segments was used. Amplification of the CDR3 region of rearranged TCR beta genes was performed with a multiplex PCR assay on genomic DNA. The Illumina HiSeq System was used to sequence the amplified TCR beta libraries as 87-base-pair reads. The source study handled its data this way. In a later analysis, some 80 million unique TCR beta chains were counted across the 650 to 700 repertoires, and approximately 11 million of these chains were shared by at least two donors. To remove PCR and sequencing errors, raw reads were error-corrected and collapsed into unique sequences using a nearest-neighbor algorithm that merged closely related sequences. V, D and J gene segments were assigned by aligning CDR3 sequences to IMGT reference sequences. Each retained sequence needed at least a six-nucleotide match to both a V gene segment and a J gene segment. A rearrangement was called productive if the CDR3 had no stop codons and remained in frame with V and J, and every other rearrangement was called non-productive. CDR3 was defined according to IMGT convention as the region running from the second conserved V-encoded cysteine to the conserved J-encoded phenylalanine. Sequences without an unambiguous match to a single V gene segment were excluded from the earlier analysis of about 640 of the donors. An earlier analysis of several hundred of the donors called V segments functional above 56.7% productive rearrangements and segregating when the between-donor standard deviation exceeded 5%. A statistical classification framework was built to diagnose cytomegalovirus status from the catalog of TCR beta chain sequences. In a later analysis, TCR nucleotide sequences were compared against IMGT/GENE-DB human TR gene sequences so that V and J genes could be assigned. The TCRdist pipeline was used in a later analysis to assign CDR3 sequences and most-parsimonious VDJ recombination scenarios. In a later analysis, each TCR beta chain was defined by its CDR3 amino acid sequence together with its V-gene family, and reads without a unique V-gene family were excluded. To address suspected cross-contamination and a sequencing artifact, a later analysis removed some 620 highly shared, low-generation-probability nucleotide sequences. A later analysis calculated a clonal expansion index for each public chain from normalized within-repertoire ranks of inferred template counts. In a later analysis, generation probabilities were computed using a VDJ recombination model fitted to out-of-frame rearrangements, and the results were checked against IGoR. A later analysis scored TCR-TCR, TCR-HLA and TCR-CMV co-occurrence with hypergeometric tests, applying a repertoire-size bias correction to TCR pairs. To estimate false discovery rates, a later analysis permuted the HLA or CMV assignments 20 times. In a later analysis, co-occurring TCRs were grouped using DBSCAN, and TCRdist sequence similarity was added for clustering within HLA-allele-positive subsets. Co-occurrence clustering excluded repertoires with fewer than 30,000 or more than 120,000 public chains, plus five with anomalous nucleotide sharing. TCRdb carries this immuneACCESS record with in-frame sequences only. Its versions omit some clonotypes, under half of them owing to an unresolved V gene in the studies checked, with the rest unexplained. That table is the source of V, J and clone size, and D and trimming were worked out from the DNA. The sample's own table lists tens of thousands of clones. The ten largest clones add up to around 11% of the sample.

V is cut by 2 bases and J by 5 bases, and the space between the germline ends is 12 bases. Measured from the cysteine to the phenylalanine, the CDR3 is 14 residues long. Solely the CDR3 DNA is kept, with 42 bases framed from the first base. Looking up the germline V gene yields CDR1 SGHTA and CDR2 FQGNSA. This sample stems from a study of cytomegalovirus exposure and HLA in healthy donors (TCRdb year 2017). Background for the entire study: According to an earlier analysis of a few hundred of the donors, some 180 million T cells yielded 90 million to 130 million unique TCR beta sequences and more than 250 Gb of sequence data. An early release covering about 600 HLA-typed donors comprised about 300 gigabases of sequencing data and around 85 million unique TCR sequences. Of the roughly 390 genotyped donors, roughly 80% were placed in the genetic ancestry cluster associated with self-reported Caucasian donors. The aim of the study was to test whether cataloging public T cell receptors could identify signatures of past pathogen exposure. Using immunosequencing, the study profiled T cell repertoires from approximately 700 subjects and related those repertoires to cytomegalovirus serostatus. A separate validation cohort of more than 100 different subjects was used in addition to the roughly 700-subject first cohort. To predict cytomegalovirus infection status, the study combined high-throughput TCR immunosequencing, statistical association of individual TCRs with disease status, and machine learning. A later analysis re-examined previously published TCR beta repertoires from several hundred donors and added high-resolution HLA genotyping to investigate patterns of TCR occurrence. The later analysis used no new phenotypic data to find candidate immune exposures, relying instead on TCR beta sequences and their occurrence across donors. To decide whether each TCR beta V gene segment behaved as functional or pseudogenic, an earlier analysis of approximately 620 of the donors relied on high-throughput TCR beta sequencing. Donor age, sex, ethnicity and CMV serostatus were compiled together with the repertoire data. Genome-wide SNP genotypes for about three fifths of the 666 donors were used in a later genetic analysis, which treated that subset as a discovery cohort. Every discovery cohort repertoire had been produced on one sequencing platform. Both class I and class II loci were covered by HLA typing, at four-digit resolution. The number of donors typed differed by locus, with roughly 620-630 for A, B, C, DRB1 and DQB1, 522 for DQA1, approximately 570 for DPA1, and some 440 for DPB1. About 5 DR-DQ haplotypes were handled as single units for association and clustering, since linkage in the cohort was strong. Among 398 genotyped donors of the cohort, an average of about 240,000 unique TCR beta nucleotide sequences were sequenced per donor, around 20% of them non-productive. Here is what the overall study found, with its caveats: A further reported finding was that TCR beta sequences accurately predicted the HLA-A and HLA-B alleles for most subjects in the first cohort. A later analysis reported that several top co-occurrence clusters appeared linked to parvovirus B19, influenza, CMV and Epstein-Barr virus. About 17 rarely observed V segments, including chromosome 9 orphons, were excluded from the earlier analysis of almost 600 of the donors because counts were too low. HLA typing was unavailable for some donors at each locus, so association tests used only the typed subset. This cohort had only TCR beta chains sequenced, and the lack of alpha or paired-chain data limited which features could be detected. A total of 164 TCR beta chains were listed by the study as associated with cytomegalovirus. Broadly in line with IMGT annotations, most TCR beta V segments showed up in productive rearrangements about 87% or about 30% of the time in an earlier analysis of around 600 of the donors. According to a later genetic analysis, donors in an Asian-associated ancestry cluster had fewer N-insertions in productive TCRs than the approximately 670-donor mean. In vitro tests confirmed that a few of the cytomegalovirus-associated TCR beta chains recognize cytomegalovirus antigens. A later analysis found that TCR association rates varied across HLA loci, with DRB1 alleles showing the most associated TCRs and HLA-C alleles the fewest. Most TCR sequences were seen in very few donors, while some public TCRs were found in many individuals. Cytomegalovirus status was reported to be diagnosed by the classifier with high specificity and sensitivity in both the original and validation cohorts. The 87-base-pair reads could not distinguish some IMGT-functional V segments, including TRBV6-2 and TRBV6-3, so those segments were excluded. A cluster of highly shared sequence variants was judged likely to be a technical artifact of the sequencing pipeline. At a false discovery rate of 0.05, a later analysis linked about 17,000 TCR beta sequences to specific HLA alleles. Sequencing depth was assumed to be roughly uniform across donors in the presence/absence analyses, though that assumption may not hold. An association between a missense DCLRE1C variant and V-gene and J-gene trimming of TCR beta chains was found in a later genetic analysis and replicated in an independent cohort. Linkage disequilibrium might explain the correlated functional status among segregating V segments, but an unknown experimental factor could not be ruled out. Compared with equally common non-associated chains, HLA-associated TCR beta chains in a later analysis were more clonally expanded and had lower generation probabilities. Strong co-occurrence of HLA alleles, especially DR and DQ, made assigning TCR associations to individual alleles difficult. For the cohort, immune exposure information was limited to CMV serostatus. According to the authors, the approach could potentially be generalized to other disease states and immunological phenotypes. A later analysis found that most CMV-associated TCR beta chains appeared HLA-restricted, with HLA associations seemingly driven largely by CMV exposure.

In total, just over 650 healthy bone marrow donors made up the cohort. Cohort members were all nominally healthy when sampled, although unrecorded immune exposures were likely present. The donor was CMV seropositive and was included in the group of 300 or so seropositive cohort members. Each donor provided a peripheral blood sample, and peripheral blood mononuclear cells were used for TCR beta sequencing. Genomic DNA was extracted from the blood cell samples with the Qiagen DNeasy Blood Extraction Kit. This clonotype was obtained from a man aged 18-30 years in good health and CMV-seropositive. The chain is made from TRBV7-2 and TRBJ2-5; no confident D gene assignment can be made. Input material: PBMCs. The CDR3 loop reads CASSLSRSSETQYF. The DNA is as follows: TGTGCCAGCAGCTTATCTCGTTCTTCGGAGACCCAGTACTTC.